This is a list of T cell receptor beta chains from one sample in a study of identical twins. MiXCR was run by TCRdb on the 5' RACE reads, yielding one entry per CDR3 protein. The table has hundreds of thousands of distinct CDR3 sequences, 5.5% to 6.5% seen once; the top ten hold around 2%. The sample consisted of naive T cells sorted from blood. Source of these receptors: a man between 18 and 35 years old in good health. The conserved cysteine and the conserved F or W are not part of the CDR3 here.

cdr3_aa j_call v_call
SVSPGTGDYGYT TRBJ1-2 TRBV29-1
SARTPGQTDTQY TRBJ2-3 TRBV20-1
SVPGTPSTDTQY TRBJ2-3 TRBV29-1
ASSLDRVAGVAF TRBJ2-1 TRBV11-2
AWSQGVSEAF TRBJ1-1 TRBV30
ASRFDRTNTEAF TRBJ1-1 TRBV2
ASSYSMETQY TRBJ2-5 TRBV6-2/TRBV6-3
ASSLRLAGVETQY TRBJ2-5 TRBV11-3
ASVLKGNYGYT TRBJ1-2 TRBV7-9
ASSLVGSGRDTYEQY TRBJ2-7 TRBV7-9
SARSTGGEKDTQY TRBJ2-3 TRBV20-1
ATRPGTPVKDEQF TRBJ2-1 TRBV6-1